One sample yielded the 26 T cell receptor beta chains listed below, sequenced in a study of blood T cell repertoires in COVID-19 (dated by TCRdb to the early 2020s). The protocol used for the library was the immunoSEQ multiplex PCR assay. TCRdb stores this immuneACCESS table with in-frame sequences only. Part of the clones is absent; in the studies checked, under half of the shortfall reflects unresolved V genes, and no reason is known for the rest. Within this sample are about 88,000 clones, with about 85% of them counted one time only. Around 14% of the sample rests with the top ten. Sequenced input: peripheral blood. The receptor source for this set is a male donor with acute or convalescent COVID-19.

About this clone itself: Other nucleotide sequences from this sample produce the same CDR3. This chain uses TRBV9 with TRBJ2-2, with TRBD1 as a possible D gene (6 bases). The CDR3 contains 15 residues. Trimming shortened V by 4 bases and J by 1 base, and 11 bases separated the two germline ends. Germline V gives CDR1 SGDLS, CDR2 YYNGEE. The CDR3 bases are TGTGCCAGCAGCCAGCGACAGGAGAACACCGGGGAGCTGTTTTTT. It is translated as CASSQRQENTGELFF.

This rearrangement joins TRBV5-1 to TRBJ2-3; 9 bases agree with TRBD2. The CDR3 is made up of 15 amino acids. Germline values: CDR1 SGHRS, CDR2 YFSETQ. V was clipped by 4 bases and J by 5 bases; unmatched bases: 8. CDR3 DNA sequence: TGCGCCAGCAGCCCCAGCGGGGGGCATGGAGATACGCAGTATTTT. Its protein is CASSPSGGHGDTQYF.

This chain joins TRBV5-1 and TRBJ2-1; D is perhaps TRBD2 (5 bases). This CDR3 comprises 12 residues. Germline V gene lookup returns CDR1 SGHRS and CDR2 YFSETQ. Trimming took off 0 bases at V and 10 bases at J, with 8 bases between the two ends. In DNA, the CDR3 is TGCGCCAGCAGCTTGGTTGGGGAGGAGCAGTTCTTC. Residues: CASSLVGEEQFF.

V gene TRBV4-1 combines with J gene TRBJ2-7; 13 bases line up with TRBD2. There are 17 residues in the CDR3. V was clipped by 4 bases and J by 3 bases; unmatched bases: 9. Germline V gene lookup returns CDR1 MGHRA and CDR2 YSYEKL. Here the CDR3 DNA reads TGCGCCAGCAGCCCAACCGGGACTAGCGGGGAGAACTACGAGCAGTACTTC. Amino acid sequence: CASSPTGTSGENYEQYF.

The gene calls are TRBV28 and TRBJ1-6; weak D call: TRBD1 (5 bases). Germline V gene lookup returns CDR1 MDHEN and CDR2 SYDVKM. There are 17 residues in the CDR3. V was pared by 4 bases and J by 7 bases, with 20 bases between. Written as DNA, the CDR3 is TGTGCCAGCAGTTCCCCCTCTATGGGACTGTTAAATTCACCCCTCCACTTT. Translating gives CASSSPSMGLLNSPLHF.

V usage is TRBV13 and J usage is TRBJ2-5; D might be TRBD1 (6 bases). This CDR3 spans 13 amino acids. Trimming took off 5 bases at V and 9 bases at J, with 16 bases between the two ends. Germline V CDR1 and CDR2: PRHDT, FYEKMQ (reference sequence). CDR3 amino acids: CASSPTKPGAQYF. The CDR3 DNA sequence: TGTGCCAGCAGCCCCACAAAGCCAGGGGCCCAGTACTTC. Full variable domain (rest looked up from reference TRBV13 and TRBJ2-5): AAGVIQSPRHLIKEKRETATLKCYPIPRHDTVYWYQQGPGQDPQFLISFYEKMQSDKGSIPDRFSAQQFSDYHSELNMSSLELGDSALYFCASSPTKPGAQYFGPGTRLLVL.

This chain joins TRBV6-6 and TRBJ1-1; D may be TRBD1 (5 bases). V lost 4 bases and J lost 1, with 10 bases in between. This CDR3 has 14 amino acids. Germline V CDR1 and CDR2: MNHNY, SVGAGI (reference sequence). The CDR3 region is CASSSSQGNTEAFF. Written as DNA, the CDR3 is TGTGCCAGCAGTTCCAGCCAGGGGAACACTGAAGCTTTCTTT.

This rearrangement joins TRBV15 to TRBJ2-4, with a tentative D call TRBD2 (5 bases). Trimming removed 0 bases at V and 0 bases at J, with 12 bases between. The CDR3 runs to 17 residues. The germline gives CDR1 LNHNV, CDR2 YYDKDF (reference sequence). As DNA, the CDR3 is TGTGCCACCAGCAGAGATCCCCCGGGGATAGCCAAAAACATTCAGTACTTC. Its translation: CATSRDPPGIAKNIQYF.

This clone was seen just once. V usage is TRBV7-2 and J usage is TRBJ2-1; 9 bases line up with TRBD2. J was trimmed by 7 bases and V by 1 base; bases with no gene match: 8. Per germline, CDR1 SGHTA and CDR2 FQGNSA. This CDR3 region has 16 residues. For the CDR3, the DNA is TGTGCCAGCAGCTTAGGGGGTCGCGGGGGGGCGAATGAGCAGTTCTTC. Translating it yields CASSLGGRGGANEQFF. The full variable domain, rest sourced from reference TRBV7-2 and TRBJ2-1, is GAGVSQSPSNKVTEKGKDVELRCDPISGHTALYWYRQSLGQGLEFLIYFQGNSAPDKSGLPSDRFSAERTGGSVSTLTIQRTQQEDSAVYLCASSLGGRGGANEQFFGPGTRLTVL.

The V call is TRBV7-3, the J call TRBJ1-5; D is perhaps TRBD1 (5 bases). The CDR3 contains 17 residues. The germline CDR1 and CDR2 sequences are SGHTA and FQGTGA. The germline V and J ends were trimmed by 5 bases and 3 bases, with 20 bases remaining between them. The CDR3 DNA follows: TGTGCCAGCAGCCATAATTTCGGGGGGGAGTTCAATCAGCCCCAGCATTTT. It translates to CASSHNFGGEFNQPQHF.

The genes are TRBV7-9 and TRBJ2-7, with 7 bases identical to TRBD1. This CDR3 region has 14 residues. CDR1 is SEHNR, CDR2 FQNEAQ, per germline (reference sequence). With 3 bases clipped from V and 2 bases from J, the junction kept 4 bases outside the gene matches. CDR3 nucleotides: TGTGCCAGCAGCTTTGGACAGGCGACCTACGAGCAGTACTTC. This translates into CASSFGQATYEQYF.

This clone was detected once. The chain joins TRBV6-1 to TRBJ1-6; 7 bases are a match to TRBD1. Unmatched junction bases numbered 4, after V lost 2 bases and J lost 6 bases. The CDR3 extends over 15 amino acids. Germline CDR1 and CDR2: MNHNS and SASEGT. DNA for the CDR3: TGTGCCAGCAGTGAACTGGGGACAGCTAATTCACCCCTCCACTTT. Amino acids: CASSELGTANSPLHF.

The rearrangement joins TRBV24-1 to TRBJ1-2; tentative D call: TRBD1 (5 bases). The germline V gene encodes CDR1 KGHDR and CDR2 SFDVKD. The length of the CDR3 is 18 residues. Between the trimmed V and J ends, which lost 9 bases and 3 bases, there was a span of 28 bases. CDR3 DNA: TGTGCCACCCCGCCCACCCTAGATTTGAAGGGGCTAGACTATGGCTACACCTTC. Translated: CATPPTLDLKGLDYGYTF.

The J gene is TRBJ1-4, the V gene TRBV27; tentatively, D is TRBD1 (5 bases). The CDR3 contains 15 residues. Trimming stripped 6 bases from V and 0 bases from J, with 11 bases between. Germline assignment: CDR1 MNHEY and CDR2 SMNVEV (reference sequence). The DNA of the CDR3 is TGTGCCAGCAGCGATTTAGGGGCAACTAATGAAAAACTGTTTTTT. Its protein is CASSDLGATNEKLFF. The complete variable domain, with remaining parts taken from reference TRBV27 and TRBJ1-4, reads EAQVTQNPRYLITVTGKKLTVTCSQNMNHEYMSWYRQDPGLGLRQIYYSMNVEVTDKGDVPEGYKVSRKEKRNFPLILESPSPNQTSLYFCASSDLGATNEKLFFGSGTQLSVL.

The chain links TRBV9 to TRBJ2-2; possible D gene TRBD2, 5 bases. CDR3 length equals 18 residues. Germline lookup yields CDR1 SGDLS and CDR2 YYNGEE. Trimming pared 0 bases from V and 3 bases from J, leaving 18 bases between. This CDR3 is CASSVAGDSGRDTGELFF. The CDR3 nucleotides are TGTGCCAGCAGCGTAGCTGGAGACTCCGGGCGGGACACCGGGGAGCTGTTTTTT.

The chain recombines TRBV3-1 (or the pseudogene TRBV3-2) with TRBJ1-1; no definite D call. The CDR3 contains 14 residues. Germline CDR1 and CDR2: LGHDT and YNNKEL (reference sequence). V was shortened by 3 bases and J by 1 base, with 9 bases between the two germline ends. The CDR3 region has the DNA TGTGCCAGCAGCCAGGTGGCGGGGAACACTGAAGCTTTCTTT. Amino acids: CASSQVAGNTEAFF.

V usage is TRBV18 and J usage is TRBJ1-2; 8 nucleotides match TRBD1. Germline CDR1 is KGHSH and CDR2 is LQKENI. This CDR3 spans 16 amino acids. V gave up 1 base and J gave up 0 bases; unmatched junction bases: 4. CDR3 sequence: CASSPRQGTTNYGYTF. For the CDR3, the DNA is TGTGCCAGCTCACCACGACAGGGGACTACTAACTATGGCTACACCTTC.

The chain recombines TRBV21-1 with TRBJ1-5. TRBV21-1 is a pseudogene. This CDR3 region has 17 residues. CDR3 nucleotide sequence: TGTGCCAGCAGCAAAGCTGAGGGGGGGCGCGGCAATCAGCCCCAGCATTTT. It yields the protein CASSKAEGGRGNQPQHF.

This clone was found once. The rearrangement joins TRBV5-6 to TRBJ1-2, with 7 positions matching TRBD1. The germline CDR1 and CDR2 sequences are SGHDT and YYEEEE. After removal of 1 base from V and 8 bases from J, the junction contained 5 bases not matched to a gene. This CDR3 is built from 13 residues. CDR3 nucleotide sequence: TGTGCCAGCAGCTTGTTTCAGGGGGGAGGCTACACCTTC. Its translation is CASSLFQGGGYTF.

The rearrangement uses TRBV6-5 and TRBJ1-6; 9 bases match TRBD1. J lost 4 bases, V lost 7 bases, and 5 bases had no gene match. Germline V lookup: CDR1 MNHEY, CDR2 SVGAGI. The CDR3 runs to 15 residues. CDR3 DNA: TGTGCCAGCACACAAGGACAGGGGTATAATTCACCCCTCCACTTT. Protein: CASTQGQGYNSPLHF.

The CDR3 bases are TGTGCCAGCAGAGAGGATAACACAGATACGCAGTATTTT. Translation: CASREDNTDTQYF. The genes are TRBV28 and TRBJ2-3; no firm D call. Trimming cost V 6 bases and J 2 bases, with 9 bases left between them. Germline CDR1 reads MDHEN; CDR2 reads SYDVKM. CDR3 length: 13 amino acids.

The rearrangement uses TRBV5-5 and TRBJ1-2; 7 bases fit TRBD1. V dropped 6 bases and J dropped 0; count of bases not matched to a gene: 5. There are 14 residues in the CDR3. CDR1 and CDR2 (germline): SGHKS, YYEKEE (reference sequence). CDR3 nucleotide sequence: TGTGCCAGCAACCCGGGACAGTCTAACTATGGCTACACCTTC. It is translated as CASNPGQSNYGYTF.

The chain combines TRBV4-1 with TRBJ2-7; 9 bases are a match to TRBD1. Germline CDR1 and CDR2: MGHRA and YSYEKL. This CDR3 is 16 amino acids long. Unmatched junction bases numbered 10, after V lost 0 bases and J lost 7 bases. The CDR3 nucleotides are TGCGCCAGCAGCCAAGATCGTAGGGGACAGGGCTTTGAGCAGTACTTC. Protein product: CASSQDRRGQGFEQYF.

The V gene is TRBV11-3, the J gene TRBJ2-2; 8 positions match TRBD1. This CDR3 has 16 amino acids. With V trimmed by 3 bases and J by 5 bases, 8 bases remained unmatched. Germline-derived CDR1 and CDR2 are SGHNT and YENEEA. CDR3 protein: CASSFHGQGGTGELFF. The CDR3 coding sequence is TGTGCCAGCAGCTTCCACGGACAGGGCGGGACCGGGGAGCTGTTTTTT.

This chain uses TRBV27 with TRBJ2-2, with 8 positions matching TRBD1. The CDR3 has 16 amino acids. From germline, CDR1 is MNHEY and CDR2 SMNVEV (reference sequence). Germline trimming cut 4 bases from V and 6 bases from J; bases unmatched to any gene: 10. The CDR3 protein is CASSSSGGYYPGELFF. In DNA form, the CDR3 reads TGTGCCAGCAGTTCCTCAGGGGGCTATTACCCCGGGGAGCTGTTTTTT.

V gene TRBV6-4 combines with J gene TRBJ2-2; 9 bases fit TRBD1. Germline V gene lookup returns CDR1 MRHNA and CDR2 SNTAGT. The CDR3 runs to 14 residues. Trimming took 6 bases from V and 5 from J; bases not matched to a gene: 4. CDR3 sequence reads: CASRTGTGTGELFF. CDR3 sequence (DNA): TGTGCCAGCAGAACCGGGACAGGGACCGGGGAGCTGTTTTTT.